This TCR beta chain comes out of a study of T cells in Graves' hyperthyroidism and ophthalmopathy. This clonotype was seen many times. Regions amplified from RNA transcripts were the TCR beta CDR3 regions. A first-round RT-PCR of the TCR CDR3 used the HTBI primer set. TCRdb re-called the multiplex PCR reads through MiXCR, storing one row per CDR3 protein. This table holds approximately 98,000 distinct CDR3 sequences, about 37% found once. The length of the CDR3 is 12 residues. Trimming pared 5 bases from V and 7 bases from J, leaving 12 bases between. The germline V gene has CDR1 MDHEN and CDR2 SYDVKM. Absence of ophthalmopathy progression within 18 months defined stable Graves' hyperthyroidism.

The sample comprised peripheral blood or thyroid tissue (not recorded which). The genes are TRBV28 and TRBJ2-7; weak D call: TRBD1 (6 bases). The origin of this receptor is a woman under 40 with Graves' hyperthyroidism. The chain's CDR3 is CASSTGSGEQYF. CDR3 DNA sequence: TGTGCCAGCAGTACAGGGTCAGGGGAGCAGTACTTC.